The TCR beta chain described here comes from a study of blood T cell repertoires in COVID-19 (dated by TCRdb to the early 2020s). In the study overall: Collaborator samples came from the United States, Italy and Spain and covered acute and convalescent phases of COVID-19. Deeply sampled blood TCRbeta repertoires from subjects exposed to, actively infected with, or recovered from COVID-19 were included in the dataset. Nearly every sample came with metadata listing a de-identified subject ID, COVID-19 status, age in years and sex. The prospective study material was composed of cDNA or gDNA derived from T cells, B-cell-depleted T cells, or PBMCs. Where HLA class I and class II types were available, the types were taken from metadata supplied by the sample provider, not from assay-based typing. Samples came from the ongoing ImmuneRACE study (first 160 participants) plus 1,254 subjects from 6 global collaborators. The repertoires were released in a freely available public database intended as a resource for research on the immune response to SARS-CoV-2.

The paper's findings and limits, for the study overall: The quantity of clinical and demographic metadata differed by source and by participant and was supplied without curation.

Participants in the prospective study were aged roughly 18 to 89 years, lived in about two dozen United States geographic areas, and enrolled through a virtual design. To assign participants to cohorts, the prospective study relied on clinical history that participants themselves reported in a screening survey and a study questionnaire. ImmuneRACE Cohort 3 recovered participants were defined by two consecutive negative NP/OP PCR tests, healthcare professional clearance, or symptom resolution. In the prospective study, whole blood, serum and a nasopharyngeal or oropharyngeal swab were collected from each participant by mobile phlebotomists. Prospective study participants could optionally give additional blood draws and questionnaires over an approximately two-month period. Before DNA extraction, prospective study blood samples were shipped either frozen or at room temperature. The germline V gene provides CDR1 SGHDT and CDR2 YYEEEE. The cysteine opens and the phenylalanine closes a CDR3 of 17 amino acids. Just CDR3 DNA is preserved here, 51 bases in frame from base 1. The junction shows trimming of 4 bases on V and 4 bases on J, and the gene matches do not reach 11 bases of it.

TCRbeta CDR3 regions were amplified from genomic DNA using the immunoSEQ Assay, a bias-controlled multiplex PCR. Processing in the source paper ran as follows. The number of nucleated cells in each sample was estimated from the amplification of reference gene primers within the assay. To quantify the absolute abundance of each unique TCRbeta CDR3 rearrangement, sequence reads were collapsed and filtered. Productive Simpson clonality was computed per sample as the square root of Simpson's diversity index over productive rearrangements. TCRdb took over this immuneACCESS table, retaining in-frame rearrangements with V and J assigned. Such tables are incomplete; in checked studies, under half of the missing clones stem from an unresolved V gene, and the remainder is unexplained. D and trimming come from the DNA, and the V and J calls and clone size come from that table. In this sample the table shows over 400,000 clones, 80% to 90% of which occur a single time. The ten largest account for more than 7.5% of the sample.

With respect to this clone: It has no known antigen specificity. No per-base quality is available; no much larger clone lies one base away.

The rearrangement combines TRBV5-6 with TRBJ1-2; 12 of the junction bases match TRBD1. This receptor was taken from a woman aged 55-69 years who had recovered from COVID-19. Material for sequencing was PBMCs or T cells enriched from blood (not recorded which). CDR3 protein: CASSPWRGQGASYGYTF. DNA sequence: TGTGCCAGCAGCCCCTGGCGGGGACAGGGGGCGAGCTATGGCTACACCTTC.